Detailed here is one T cell receptor beta chain. Clones were read by immunoSEQ multiplex PCR, and TCRdb kept only the in-frame ones, dropping some. Among 80,000 to 100,000 clones listed, 86% were seen once. This CDR3 has 16 residues. Germline assignment: CDR1 SGHVS and CDR2 FQNEAQ. The V end was cut by 5 bases, the J end by 0 bases, with 14 bases between. The data were obtained in a study of blood T cell repertoires in COVID-19. Study-wide background: The samples span acute and convalescent COVID-19 from the United States, Italy and Spain.

Material for sequencing was peripheral blood. The chain recombines TRBV7-8 with TRBJ1-3, with D unclear. This receptor was obtained from a woman of 80 years or more with acute or convalescent COVID-19. The CDR3 protein is CASSPPGRSSGNTIYF. The CDR3 DNA reads as TGTGCCAGCAGCCCCCCGGGGAGAAGCTCTGGAAACACCATATATTTT. The full variable domain, completed using reference TRBV7-8 and TRBJ1-3, is GAGVSQSPRYKVAKRGQDVALRCDPISGHVSLFWYQQALGQGPEFLTYFQNEAQLDKSGLPSDRFFAERPEGSVSTLKIQRTQQEDSAVYLCASSPPGRSSGNTIYFGEGSWLTVV.